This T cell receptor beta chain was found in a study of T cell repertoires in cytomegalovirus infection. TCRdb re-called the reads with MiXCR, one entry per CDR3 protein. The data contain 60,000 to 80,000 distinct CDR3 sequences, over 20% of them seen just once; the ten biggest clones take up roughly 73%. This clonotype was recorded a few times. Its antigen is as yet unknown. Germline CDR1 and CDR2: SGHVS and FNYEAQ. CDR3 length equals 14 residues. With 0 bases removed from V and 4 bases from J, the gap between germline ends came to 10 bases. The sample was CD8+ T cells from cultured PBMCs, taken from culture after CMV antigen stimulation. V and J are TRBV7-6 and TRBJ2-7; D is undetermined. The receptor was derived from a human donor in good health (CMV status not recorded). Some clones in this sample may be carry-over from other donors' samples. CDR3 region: CASSLAAKRYEQYF. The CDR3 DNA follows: TGTGCCAGCAGCTTAGCCGCGAAGAGGTACGAGCAGTACTTC.